In this sample, the clone carrying this T cell receptor beta chain turned up once. Antigen unknown. The data originate from a study of CD8+CD57+ T cells in acquired aplastic anemia. Turning to the study itself: When averaged, DNA from sorted CD4+ and CD8+ cells came to approximately 3 ug. Whole-study findings and limits: The study identified twenty-nine CD8+ CDR3 sequences shared by patients and controls.

Profiles of TCR beta VDJ and CDR3 were generated from a genomic DNA template. TCRdb re-called the reads with MiXCR, one entry per CDR3 protein. The sample contains 150,000 to 200,000 distinct CDR3 sequences, roughly 45% of which appear only once. The V gene lost 4 bases and the J gene lost 3 bases, with 12 bases spanning the gap. Germline V lookup: CDR1 DFQATT, CDR2 SNEGSKA (reference sequence). The CDR3 runs 13 residues. For sequencing, patients were chosen who had shown expansion of CD8+CD57+ cells by flow cytometry. The clonotype was recovered from a human donor with aplastic anemia. The material sequenced was sorted CD4+, CD8+, or CD8+CD57+ T cells (not recorded which) from PBMCs. The V call is TRBV20-1, the J call TRBJ2-5; tentatively, D is TRBD2 (5 bases). The CDR3 bases are TGCAGTGCTATCCGGACTGGGGAAGAGACCCAGTACTTC. Translation gives CSAIRTGEETQYF.